Here is one T cell receptor (beta chain) with its context. In the original processing: Estimated nucleated cell counts came from reference gene primer amplification. Data came from immunoSEQ multiplex PCR; TCRdb stores just in-frame clones and leaves some out. The V and J calls and clone size were taken over from that table, and D and trimming were inferred from the DNA. There are 400,000 to 450,000 clones in the sample; 86% occur only once, and 1.4% to 1.5% lies in the top ten. The data were obtained in a study of blood T cell repertoires in COVID-19. About the research overall: Some COVID-19 samples were acute and others convalescent; all came from the United States, Italy and Spain. PBMCs, B-cell-depleted T cells, or T cells provided the cDNA or gDNA that made up the material.

V was trimmed by 1 base and J by 0 bases, leaving 6 bases between them. CDR3 length equals 14 residues. Per the germline V gene, CDR1 is LGHDT and CDR2 is YNNKEL (reference sequence). The source material was peripheral blood. This clonotype was sampled from a woman aged 25 to 39 with active or convalescent COVID-19. J is TRBJ1-1 and V is TRBV3-1 (or the pseudogene TRBV3-2), with no clear D. The CDR3 spells CASSQVSVNTEAFF. In nucleotides, the CDR3 is TGTGCCAGCAGCCAAGTTTCAGTGAACACTGAAGCTTTCTTT.